The T cell receptor (beta chain) described here comes from a study of Graves' ophthalmopathy and Graves' hyperthyroidism. The study, taken as a whole, reports: Ophthalmopathy could be told apart from stable hyperthyroidism by a 13-signature model (around 88% sensitivity, about 80% specificity).

Amplification of TCR beta CDR3 regions used RNA transcripts. HTBI primers served in a first-round RT-PCR, which a second-round multiplex PCR followed. TCRdb redid the calling of the multiplex PCR reads with MiXCR, one entry per CDR3 protein. The repertoire holds approximately 210,000 distinct CDR3 sequences, roughly 21% seen once, with roughly 39% in the top ten. There are many counts of this clonotype. The antigen is undetermined. The CDR3 runs to 16 residues. Germline-derived CDR1 and CDR2 are SGHAT and FQNNGV. The V end was cut by 5 bases, the J end by 4 bases, with 21 bases between. The TCR originated in a woman aged 50 to 60 with Graves' ophthalmopathy. Sequenced material: peripheral blood. The genes are TRBV11-2 and TRBJ2-7; maybe TRBD2 (6 bases). The CDR3 reads CASSVSGVTSRYEQYF. The CDR3 DNA sequence: TGTGCCAGCAGCGTATCAGGCGTTACTAGCCGGTACGAGCAGTACTTC.